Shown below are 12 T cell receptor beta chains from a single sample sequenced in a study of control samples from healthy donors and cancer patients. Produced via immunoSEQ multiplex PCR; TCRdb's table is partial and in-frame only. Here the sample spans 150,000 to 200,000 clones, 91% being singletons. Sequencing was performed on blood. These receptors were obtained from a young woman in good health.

CDR3 loop: CAISESSYTQYF. The CDR3 nucleotides read TGTGCCATCAGTGAGTCGAGTTATACGCAGTATTTT. The J gene is TRBJ2-3, the V gene TRBV10-3; D unclear. V shed 0 bases and J shed 7 bases, with 5 bases lying between them. This CDR3 is built from 12 residues. CDR1 and CDR2 (germline): ENHRY, SYGVKD.

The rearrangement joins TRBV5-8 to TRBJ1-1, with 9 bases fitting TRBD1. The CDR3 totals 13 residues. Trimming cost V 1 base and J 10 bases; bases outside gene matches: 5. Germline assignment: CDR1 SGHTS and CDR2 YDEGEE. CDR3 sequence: CASSLTGGGVAFF. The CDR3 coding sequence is TGTGCCAGCAGCTTGACAGGGGGCGGTGTAGCTTTCTTT.

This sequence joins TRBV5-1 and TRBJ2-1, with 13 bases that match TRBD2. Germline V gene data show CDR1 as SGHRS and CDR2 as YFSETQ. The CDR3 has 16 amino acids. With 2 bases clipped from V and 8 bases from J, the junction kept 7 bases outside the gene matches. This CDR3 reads CASSLPGTSGVDEQFF. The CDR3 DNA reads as TGCGCCAGCAGCTTACCCGGGACTAGCGGGGTGGATGAGCAGTTCTTC.

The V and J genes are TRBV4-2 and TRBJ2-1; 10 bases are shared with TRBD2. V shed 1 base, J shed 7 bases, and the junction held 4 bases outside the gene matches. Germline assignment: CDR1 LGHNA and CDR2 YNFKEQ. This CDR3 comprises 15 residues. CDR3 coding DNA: TGTGCCAGCAGCCAAGCCCCTAGCGGGAGAAATGAGCAGTTCTTC. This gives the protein CASSQAPSGRNEQFF.

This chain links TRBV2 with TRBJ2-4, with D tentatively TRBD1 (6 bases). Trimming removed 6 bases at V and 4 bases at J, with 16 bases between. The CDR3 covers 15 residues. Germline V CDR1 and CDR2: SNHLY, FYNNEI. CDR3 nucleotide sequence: TGTGCCAGCAGCATAACGCTCGACAGGAAAAACATTCAGTACTTC. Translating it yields CASSITLDRKNIQYF.

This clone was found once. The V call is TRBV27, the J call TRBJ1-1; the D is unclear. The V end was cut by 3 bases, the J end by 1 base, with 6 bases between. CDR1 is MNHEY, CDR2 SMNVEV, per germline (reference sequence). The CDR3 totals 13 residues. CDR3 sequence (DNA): TGTGCCAGCAGTTTGGCAGGGAACACTGAAGCTTTCTTT. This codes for CASSLAGNTEAFF.

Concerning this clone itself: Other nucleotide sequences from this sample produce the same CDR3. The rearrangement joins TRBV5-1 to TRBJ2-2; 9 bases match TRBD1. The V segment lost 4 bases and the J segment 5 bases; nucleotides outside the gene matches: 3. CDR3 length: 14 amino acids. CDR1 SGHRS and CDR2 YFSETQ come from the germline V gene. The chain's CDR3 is CASSLDRGTGELFF. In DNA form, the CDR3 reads TGCGCCAGCAGCCTGGACAGGGGTACCGGGGAGCTGTTTTTT.

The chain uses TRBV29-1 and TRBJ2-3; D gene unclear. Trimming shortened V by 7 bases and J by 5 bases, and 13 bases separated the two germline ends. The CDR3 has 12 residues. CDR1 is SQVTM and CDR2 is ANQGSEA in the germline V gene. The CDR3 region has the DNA TGCAGCGCTATCGAGGCCAGAGATACGCAGTATTTT. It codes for CSAIEARDTQYF.

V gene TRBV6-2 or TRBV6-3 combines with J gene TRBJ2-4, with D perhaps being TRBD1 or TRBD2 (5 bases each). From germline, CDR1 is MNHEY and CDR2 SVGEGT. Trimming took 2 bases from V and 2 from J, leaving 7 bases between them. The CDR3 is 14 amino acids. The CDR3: CASSYGGTKNIQYF. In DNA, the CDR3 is TGTGCCAGCAGTTACGGGGGAACCAAAAACATTCAGTACTTC.

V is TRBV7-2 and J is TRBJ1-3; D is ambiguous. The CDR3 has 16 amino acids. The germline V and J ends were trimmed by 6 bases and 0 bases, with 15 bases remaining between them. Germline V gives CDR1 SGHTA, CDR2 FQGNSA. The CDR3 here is CASRYGDIYSGNTIYF. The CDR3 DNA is TGTGCCAGCAGATATGGTGACATCTACTCTGGAAACACCATATATTTT.

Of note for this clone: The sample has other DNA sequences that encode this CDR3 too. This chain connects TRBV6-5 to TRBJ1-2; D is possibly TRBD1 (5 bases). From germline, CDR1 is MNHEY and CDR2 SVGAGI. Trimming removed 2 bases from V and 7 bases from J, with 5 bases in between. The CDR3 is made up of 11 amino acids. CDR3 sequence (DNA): TGTGCCAGCAGTTACAGGGGTGGCTACACCTTC. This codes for CASSYRGGYTF.

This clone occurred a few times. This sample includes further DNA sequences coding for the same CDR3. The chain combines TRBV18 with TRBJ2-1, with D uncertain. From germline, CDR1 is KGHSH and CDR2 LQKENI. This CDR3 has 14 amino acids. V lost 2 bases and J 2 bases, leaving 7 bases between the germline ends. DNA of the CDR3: TGTGCCAGCTCACCAAGGCAGACCTACAATGAGCAGTTCTTC. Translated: CASSPRQTYNEQFF.